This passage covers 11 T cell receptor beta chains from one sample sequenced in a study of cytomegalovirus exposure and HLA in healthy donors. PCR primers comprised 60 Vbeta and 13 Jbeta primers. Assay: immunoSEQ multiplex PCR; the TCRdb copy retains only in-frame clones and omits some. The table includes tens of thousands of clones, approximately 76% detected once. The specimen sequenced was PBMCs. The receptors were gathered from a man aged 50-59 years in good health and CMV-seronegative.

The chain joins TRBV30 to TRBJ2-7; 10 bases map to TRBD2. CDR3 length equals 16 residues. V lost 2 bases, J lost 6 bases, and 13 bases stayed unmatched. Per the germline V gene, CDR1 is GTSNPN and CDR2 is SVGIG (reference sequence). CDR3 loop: CAWSSGGAFGMREQYF. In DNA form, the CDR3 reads TGTGCCTGGAGTAGCGGGGGGGCCTTCGGGATGCGCGAGCAGTACTTC.

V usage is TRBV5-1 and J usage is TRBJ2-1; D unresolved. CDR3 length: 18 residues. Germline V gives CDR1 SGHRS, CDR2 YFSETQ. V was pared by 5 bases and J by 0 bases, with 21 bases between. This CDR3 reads CASRNSLVVLSSYNEQFF. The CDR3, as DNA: TGCGCCAGCAGGAATTCGCTAGTAGTTCTTTCCTCCTACAATGAGCAGTTCTTC.

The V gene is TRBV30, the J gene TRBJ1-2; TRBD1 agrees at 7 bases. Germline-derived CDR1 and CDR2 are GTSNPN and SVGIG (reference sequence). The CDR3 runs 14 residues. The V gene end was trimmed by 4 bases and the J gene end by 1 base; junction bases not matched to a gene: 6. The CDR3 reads CAWKGTDHNYGYTF. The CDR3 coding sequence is TGTGCCTGGAAGGGGACAGACCATAACTATGGCTACACCTTC.

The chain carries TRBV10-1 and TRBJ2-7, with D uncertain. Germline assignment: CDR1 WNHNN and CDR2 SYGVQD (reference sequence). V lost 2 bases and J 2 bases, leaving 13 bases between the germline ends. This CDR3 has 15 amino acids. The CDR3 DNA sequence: TGCGCCAGCAGTGAGAGCGTGACGCAAGCCTACGAGCAGTACTTC. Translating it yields CASSESVTQAYEQYF.

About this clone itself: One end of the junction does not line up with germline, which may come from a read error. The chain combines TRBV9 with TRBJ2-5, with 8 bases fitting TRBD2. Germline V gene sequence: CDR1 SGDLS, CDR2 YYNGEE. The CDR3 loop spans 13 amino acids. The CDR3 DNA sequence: TGTGCCAGCAGCGTAGGGGCGGGGGGCCACCTTAACTTC. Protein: CASSVGAGGHLNF. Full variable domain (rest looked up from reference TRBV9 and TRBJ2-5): DSGVTQTPKHLITATGQRVTLRCSPRSGDLSVYWYQQSLDQGLQFLIQYYNGEERAKGNILERFSAQQFPDLHSELNLSSLELGDSALYFCASSVGAGGHLNFGPGTRLLVL.

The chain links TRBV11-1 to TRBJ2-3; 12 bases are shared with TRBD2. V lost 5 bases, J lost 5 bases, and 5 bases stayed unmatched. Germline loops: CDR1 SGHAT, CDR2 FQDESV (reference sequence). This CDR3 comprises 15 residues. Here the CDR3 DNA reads TGTGCCAGCAGCCTTGGGACTAGCGGGCGAGATACGCAGTATTTT. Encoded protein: CASSLGTSGRDTQYF. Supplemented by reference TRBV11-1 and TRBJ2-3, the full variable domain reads EAEVAQSPRYKITEKSQAVAFWCDPISGHATLYWYRQILGQGPELLVQFQDESVVDDSQLPKDRFSAERLKGVDSTLKIQPAELGDSAMYLCASSLGTSGRDTQYFGPGTRLTVL.

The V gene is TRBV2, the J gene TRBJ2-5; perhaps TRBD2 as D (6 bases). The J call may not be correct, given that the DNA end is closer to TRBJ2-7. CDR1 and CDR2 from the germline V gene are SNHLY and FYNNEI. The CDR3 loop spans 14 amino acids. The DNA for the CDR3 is TGTGCCAGCAGTGAATACGGGAGCACCTACGAGCAGTACTTC. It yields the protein CASSEYGSTYEQYF.

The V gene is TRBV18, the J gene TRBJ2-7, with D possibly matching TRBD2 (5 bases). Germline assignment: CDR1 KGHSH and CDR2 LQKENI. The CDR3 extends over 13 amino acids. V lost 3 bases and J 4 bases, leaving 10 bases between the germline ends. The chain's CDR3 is CASSPSGLYEQYF. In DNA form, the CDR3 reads TGTGCCAGCTCACCCTCTGGACTTTACGAGCAGTACTTC. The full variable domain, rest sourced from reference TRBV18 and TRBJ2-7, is NAGVMQNPRHLVRRRGQEARLRCSPMKGHSHVYWYRQLPEEGLKFMVYLQKENIIDESGMPKERFSAEFPKEGPSILRIQQVVRGDSAAYFCASSPSGLYEQYFGPGTRLTVT.

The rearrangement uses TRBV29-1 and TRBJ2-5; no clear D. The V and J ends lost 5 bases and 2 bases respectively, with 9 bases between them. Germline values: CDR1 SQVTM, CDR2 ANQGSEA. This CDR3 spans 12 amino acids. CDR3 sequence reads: CSVRGVQETQYF. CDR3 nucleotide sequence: TGCAGCGTTCGAGGAGTTCAAGAGACCCAGTACTTC.

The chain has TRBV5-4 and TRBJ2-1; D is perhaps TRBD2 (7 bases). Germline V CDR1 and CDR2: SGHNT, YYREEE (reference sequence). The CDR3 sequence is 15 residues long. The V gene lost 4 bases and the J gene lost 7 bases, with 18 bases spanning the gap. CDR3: CASSRGGGPINEQFF. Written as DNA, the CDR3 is TGTGCCAGCAGCCGTGGGGGGGGCCCAATAAATGAGCAGTTCTTC.

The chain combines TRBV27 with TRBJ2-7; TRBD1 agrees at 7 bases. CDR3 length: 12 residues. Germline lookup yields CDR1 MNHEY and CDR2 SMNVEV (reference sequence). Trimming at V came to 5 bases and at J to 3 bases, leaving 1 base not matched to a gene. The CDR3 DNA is TGTGCCAGCAGTAGACAGGGCTACGAGCAGTACTTC. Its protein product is CASSRQGYEQYF.